This T cell receptor beta chain was captured by sequencing in a study of shared T cell receptors in the human thymus. The CDR3 spans 16 residues. Germline-derived CDR1 and CDR2 are LNHDA and SQIVND (reference sequence). With 5 bases clipped from V and 0 bases from J, the junction kept 8 bases outside the gene matches. The assay was immunoSEQ multiplex PCR, and TCRdb's table has in-frame clones only and misses some. The sample has some 660,000 clones, about 87% seen once. The data also belong to a second study, concerning human thymus T cells. This second study says: Resections from corrective heart surgery supplied the thymus tissue.

J is TRBJ1-1 and V is TRBV19, with 8 bases matching TRBD1. The TCR sequence derives from a boy in the first two years of life with a congenital heart defect. Input material: thymocytes. Here the CDR3 reads CASSERQGFMNTEAFF. Here the CDR3 DNA reads TGTGCCAGTAGTGAACGACAGGGGTTTATGAACACTGAAGCTTTCTTT.